This T cell receptor (beta chain) derives from a study of beta chain features in type 1 diabetes. General study results and limits: Moderate but significant shortening of TCRB CDR3s was recorded in all four CD4+ subsets from Type 1 diabetes patients. These data did not resolve whether HLA type affects TCRB rearrangement.

This clone has a handful of counts. The target antigen is unknown. Other DNA sequences in this specimen translate into the identical CDR3. The CDR3 is 13 amino acids. CDR1 SGDLS and CDR2 YYNGEE come from the germline V gene. Trimming pared 0 bases from V and 1 base from J, leaving 4 bases between. TCRB transcripts that were expressed got sequenced, as all of the isolated RNA had been reverse transcribed. Profiling relied on immunoSEQ multiplex PCR, and the TCRdb table lists in-frame clones only, not all of them. The table includes about 270,000 clones, over 12% detected once. The sequenced sample consisted of naive CD4+ T cells from blood. The source of this sequence is a middle-aged woman in good health. The chain is built from TRBV9 and TRBJ1-1; D is unclear. The CDR3 sequence is CASSVARNTEAFF. The CDR3, as DNA: TGTGCCAGCAGCGTAGCCCGGAACACTGAAGCTTTCTTT.